Following are 26 T cell receptor beta chains from one sample sequenced in a study of T cells after yellow fever vaccination. TCRdb ran MiXCR on the 5' RACE reads and lists one entry per CDR3 protein. This table holds fewer than 350,000 distinct CDR3 sequences, approximately 4% found once. The sequencing used PBMCs, collected 15 days after the yellow fever booster vaccination. The receptors stem from a man aged 18 to 29 who received the YFV17D yellow fever vaccine.

The CDR3 region is CASSQGPTSSSSYEQYF. The CDR3 nucleotides read TGCGCCAGCAGCCAAGGCCCCACCAGTTCTAGCTCCTACGAGCAGTACTTC. The rearrangement links TRBV4-1 to TRBJ2-7; no definite D call. CDR1 and CDR2 (germline): MGHRA, YSYEKL. There are 17 residues in the CDR3. V dropped 1 base and J dropped 0 bases, with 16 bases sitting between them.

This clonotype appeared many times. V usage is TRBV7-8 and J usage is TRBJ1-2; D not resolved. The CDR3 has 13 amino acids. V was clipped by 1 base and J by 1 base, with 4 bases between them. Germline lookup yields CDR1 SGHVS and CDR2 FQNEAQ. The CDR3 DNA reads TGTGCCAGCAGCTTAGGAGATAACTATGGCTACACCTTC. This sequence encodes CASSLGDNYGYTF.

The CDR3 loop is CASSQDWGGSVSGANVLTF. CDR3 nucleotides: TGCGCCAGCAGCCAAGACTGGGGCGGTTCGGTCTCTGGGGCCAACGTCCTGACTTTC. The chain combines TRBV4-3 with TRBJ2-6, with D possibly TRBD1 on 5 matching bases. The V and J ends lost 0 bases and 0 bases respectively, with 15 bases between them. The V gene's germline CDR1 is LGHNA and CDR2 YSLEER. The CDR3 has 19 residues.

The V call is TRBV5-5, the J call TRBJ2-3, with 7 bases aligning to TRBD1. V lost 2 bases and J lost 2; bases outside the gene matches: 5. In germline, CDR1 is SGHKS, CDR2 YYEKEE (reference sequence). The CDR3 covers 15 residues. CDR3 nucleotide sequence: TGTGCCAGCAGCTTCCGAGGGGGCTACACAGATACGCAGTATTTT. Its translation is CASSFRGGYTDTQYF.

There are many counts of this clonotype. This sequence joins TRBV4-1 and TRBJ1-4, with D perhaps TRBD1 (5 bases). The length of the CDR3 is 15 residues. Germline V CDR1 and CDR2: MGHRA, YSYEKL. The germline V and J ends were trimmed by 0 bases and 7 bases, with 12 bases remaining between them. This CDR3 is CASSQEWGVGEKLFF. CDR3 nucleotides: TGCGCCAGCAGCCAAGAATGGGGGGTCGGTGAAAAACTGTTTTTT.

This clonotype was seen many times. The chain links TRBV7-2 to TRBJ1-5, with D possibly matching TRBD1 (6 bases). The germline V and J ends were trimmed by 3 bases and 7 bases, with 19 bases remaining between them. The germline gives CDR1 SGHTA, CDR2 FQGNSA. The CDR3 spans 16 residues. CDR3 in amino acids: CASSLGARGGGQPQHF. CDR3 nucleotide sequence: TGTGCCAGCAGCTTGGGGGCCCGGGGAGGAGGACAGCCCCAGCATTTT.

In this sample, this clonotype turned up many times. The V call is TRBV20-1, the J call TRBJ1-2; no definite D call. The CDR3 length is 15 residues. Trimming removed 1 base at V and 2 bases at J, with 14 bases between. The germline gives CDR1 DFQATT, CDR2 SNEGSKA (reference sequence). The CDR3 nucleotides are TGCAGTGCTAGAGTGTCTATAGGAGTAAACTATGGCTACACCTTC. It codes for CSARVSIGVNYGYTF.

This clonotype was seen a handful of times. The chain has TRBV5-4 and TRBJ2-7; no clear D gene. Germline loops: CDR1 SGHNT, CDR2 YYREEE (reference sequence). V lost 1 base to trimming and J lost 2 bases, with 10 bases between them. CDR3 size: 14 residues. The CDR3 protein is CASSLKADAYEQYF. The CDR3 bases are TGTGCCAGCAGCTTGAAGGCGGACGCCTACGAGCAGTACTTC.

The table lists this clonotype with many counts. The chain has TRBV20-1 and TRBJ2-6; D remains unclear. Trimming left V 3 bases short and J 0 bases short, with 6 bases between. Germline CDR1 DFQATT, CDR2 SNEGSKA (reference sequence). CDR3 length: 14 amino acids. Here the CDR3 reads CSASRNSGANVLTF. CDR3 nucleotide sequence: TGCAGTGCTAGCCGGAACTCTGGGGCCAACGTCCTGACTTTC.

This clonotype appeared many times. CDR3 in DNA: TGTGCCAGCAGCCCGCGCGCCCCACGCGATGGAAACACCATATATTTT. It codes for CASSPRAPRDGNTIYF. The chain links TRBV7-9 to TRBJ1-3; D remains unclear. Trimming took 5 bases from V and 3 from J, leaving 17 bases between them. CDR3 size: 16 residues. CDR1 SEHNR and CDR2 FQNEAQ come from the germline V gene (reference sequence).

This clonotype was detected many times. The gene calls are TRBV29-1 and TRBJ2-1, with D hard to call. Trimming pared 7 bases from V and 8 bases from J, leaving 18 bases between. The CDR3 length is 13 residues. CDR1 is SQVTM and CDR2 is ANQGSEA in the germline V gene. The CDR3 DNA sequence: TGCAGCGCTGGTGGGCCGGTTGGCGATGAGCAGTTCTTC. Translated, it gives CSAGGPVGDEQFF.

The chain carries TRBV3-1 and TRBJ1-2; perhaps TRBD1 as D (5 bases). The CDR3 loop spans 16 amino acids. Germline CDR1 reads LGHDT; CDR2 reads YNNKEL (reference sequence). The V end was cut by 1 base, the J end by 4 bases, with 16 bases between. In nucleotides, the CDR3 is TGTGCCAGCAGCCAAGCGGGCAGGGAGGAAGGCTATGGCTACACCTTC. Translation gives CASSQAGREEGYGYTF.

This clonotype was recorded many times. The chain employs TRBV24-1 and TRBJ1-1; 7 bases are shared with TRBD1. The junction had 12 bases not matched to a gene; V was cut back by 9 bases and J by 6 bases. This CDR3 spans 14 amino acids. Germline loops: CDR1 KGHDR, CDR2 SFDVKD. CDR3 region: CATDFATGPAEAFF. Here the CDR3 DNA reads TGTGCCACCGATTTCGCGACAGGGCCGGCTGAAGCTTTCTTT.

This clonotype came up many times. The CDR3 nucleotides read TGTGCCAGCAGCTTAGCCCTAGGACCCGGGGCGTACAATGAGCAGTTCTTC. Residues: CASSLALGPGAYNEQFF. The gene calls are TRBV7-2 and TRBJ2-1, with D perhaps matching TRBD1 or TRBD2 (5 bases each). Germline CDR1 SGHTA, CDR2 FQGNSA. V dropped 0 bases and J dropped 4 bases, with 16 bases sitting between them. The CDR3 extends over 17 amino acids.

This clonotype showed up many times. The J gene is TRBJ2-7, the V gene TRBV29-1; 9 nucleotides align to TRBD1. V shed 4 bases, J shed 4 bases, and the junction held 5 bases outside the gene matches. The germline gives CDR1 SQVTM, CDR2 ANQGSEA. The CDR3 consists of 13 residues. The CDR3 region has the DNA TGCAGCGTTGTTTCGGACAGGGGTTACGAGCAGTACTTC. This translates into CSVVSDRGYEQYF.

The rearrangement links TRBV5-1 to TRBJ2-6; 8 bases fit TRBD1. Trimming removed 4 bases from V and 1 base from J; junction bases left unmatched: 7. Germline assignment: CDR1 SGHRS and CDR2 YFSETQ. The CDR3 spans 17 residues. CDR3 sequence: CASSTDRVISGANVLTF. The CDR3 bases are TGCGCCAGCAGCACGGACAGGGTAATTTCTGGGGCCAACGTCCTGACTTTC.

In its sample, this clonotype was seen many times. The chain couples TRBV21-1 to TRBJ1-1; whether TRBD1, the table's D call, matches the DNA was not checked. TRBV21-1 corresponds to a pseudogene. This CDR3 has 12 amino acids. The CDR3 loop is CARPQGNTEAFF. The CDR3 nucleotides read TGTGCCAGGCCGCAGGGGAACACTGAAGCTTTCTTT.

This clonotype was seen a handful of times. The V and J genes are TRBV4-2 and TRBJ2-7; TRBD2 agrees at 9 bases. With V trimmed by 4 bases and J by 4 bases, 8 bases remained unmatched. Germline lookup yields CDR1 LGHNA and CDR2 YNFKEQ. The CDR3 length is 15 residues. This CDR3 is CASSPPGLAIYEQYF. Here the CDR3 DNA reads TGTGCCAGCAGCCCCCCGGGACTAGCCATTTACGAGCAGTACTTC.

This clonotype was found many times. The chain joins TRBV7-2 to TRBJ2-5; the match to TRBD2 covers 11 bases. CDR1 is SGHTA, CDR2 FQGNSA, per germline. With V trimmed by 2 bases and J by 4 bases, 3 bases remained unmatched. The CDR3 consists of 15 residues. The CDR3 bases are TGTGCCAGCAGCTTATGGCTAGCGGGGGGAGAGACCCAGTACTTC. Translating it yields CASSLWLAGGETQYF.

This clonotype came up many times. The rearrangement joins TRBV20-1 to TRBJ1-5; D unclear. The CDR3 runs 14 residues. V was shortened by 7 bases and J by 1 base, with 14 bases between the two germline ends. CDR1 is DFQATT and CDR2 is SNEGSKA in the germline V gene (reference sequence). DNA for the CDR3: TGCAGTGTCTCAGGATCCAGGAGCAATCAGCCCCAGCATTTT. The encoded protein is CSVSGSRSNQPQHF.

This clonotype was detected only a few times. V usage is TRBV7-2 and J usage is TRBJ2-1; the match to TRBD2 covers 14 bases. Per the germline V gene, CDR1 is SGHTA and CDR2 is FQGNSA. The V and J ends lost 1 base and 7 bases, in that order; junction bases with no gene match: 3. The CDR3 is 16 amino acids. CDR3 loop: CASSLVWTSGGNEQFF. CDR3 sequence (DNA): TGTGCCAGCAGCTTAGTCTGGACTAGCGGGGGGAATGAGCAGTTCTTC.

This clonotype was detected ten times or more. The chain employs TRBV6-2 or TRBV6-3 and TRBJ1-5; D uncertain. V was pared by 0 bases and J by 0 bases, with 12 bases between. Per the germline V gene, CDR1 is MNHEY and CDR2 is SVGEGT. CDR3 length equals 17 residues. Here the CDR3 reads CASSYSTSDYSNQPQHF. CDR3 DNA sequence: TGTGCCAGCAGTTACTCGACCTCCGACTATAGCAATCAGCCCCAGCATTTT.

This clonotype was found many times. The rearrangement joins TRBV4-1 to TRBJ2-1; D might be TRBD1 (6 bases). CDR1 and CDR2 (germline): MGHRA, YSYEKL. CDR3 length: 15 residues. The V end was cut by 0 bases, the J end by 3 bases, with 9 bases between. The CDR3 is CASSQEGTYYNEQFF. The CDR3 DNA is TGCGCCAGCAGCCAAGAAGGGACATACTACAATGAGCAGTTCTTC.

This clonotype was recorded many times. The genes are TRBV6-6 and TRBJ1-5; the D gene is possibly TRBD1 (6 bases). The length of the CDR3 is 14 residues. Deletions cut 6 bases from V and 1 base from J, with 10 bases between. The germline V gene encodes CDR1 MNHNY and CDR2 SVGAGI (reference sequence). The CDR3 DNA is TGTGCCAGCAGATCCAGGGGAAGCAATCAGCCCCAGCATTTT. The encoded protein is CASRSRGSNQPQHF.

CDR3 amino acids: CSVSPFGTYQETQYF. As DNA, the CDR3 is TGCAGCGTTTCCCCTTTTGGAACGTACCAAGAGACCCAGTACTTC. V usage is TRBV29-1 and J usage is TRBJ2-5; D remains ambiguous. The germline gives CDR1 SQVTM, CDR2 ANQGSEA. Between the trimmed V and J ends, which lost 5 bases and 0 bases, there was a span of 16 bases. CDR3 length: 15 residues. Full variable domain (outside the CDR3, taken from reference TRBV29-1 and TRBJ2-5): SAVISQKPSRDICQRGTSLTIQCQVDSQVTMMFWYRQQPGQSLTLIATANQGSEATYESGFVIDKFPISRPNLTFSTLTVSNMSPEDSSIYLCSVSPFGTYQETQYFGPGTRLLVL.

This clonotype has ten or more counts. The chain combines TRBV27 with TRBJ2-2; TRBD2 aligns across 8 bases. In germline, CDR1 is MNHEY, CDR2 SMNVEV (reference sequence). The CDR3 consists of 16 residues. V lost 3 bases to trimming and J lost 3 bases; unmatched junction nucleotides: 6. The CDR3, as DNA: TGTGCCAGCAGTTTTTTGCGGGGGGCCTACACCGGGGAGCTGTTTTTT. Its protein is CASSFLRGAYTGELFF.